A single sample gave rise to the 24 T cell receptor beta chains below, sequenced in a study of T cell responses to AZD1222 COVID-19 vaccine. Sequencing used immunoSEQ multiplex PCR; TCRdb keeps in-frame clones, though not all of them. This table has roughly 200,000 clones, 85% to 95% appearing once. This material consisted of peripheral blood, taken 28 days after the second dose of the MenACWY control vaccine. The receptors here all came from an adult who received the MenACWY meningococcal vaccine as a control.

The chain uses TRBV2 and TRBJ2-7; 9 bases fit TRBD1. V lost 7 bases to trimming and J lost 0 bases; unmatched junction nucleotides: 4. The CDR3 totals 14 residues. CDR1 and CDR2 (germline): SNHLY, FYNNEI. CDR3 in amino acids: CASKDRGTSYEQYF. The CDR3 coding sequence is TGTGCCAGCAAGGACAGGGGCACCTCCTACGAGCAGTACTTC.

This chain links TRBV3-1 (or the pseudogene TRBV3-2) with TRBJ1-2; D not resolved. Germline V gene lookup returns CDR1 LGHDT and CDR2 YNNKEL (reference sequence). V was shortened by 0 bases and J by 0 bases, with 14 bases between the two germline ends. This CDR3 is built from 17 residues. In nucleotides, the CDR3 is TGTGCCAGCAGCCAAGATGCTGGCTCCATCCCTAACTATGGCTACACCTTC. Amino acids: CASSQDAGSIPNYGYTF.

This clone was detected once. The chain links TRBV6-5 to TRBJ1-2; D not certain. Deletions cut 5 bases from V and 1 base from J, with 14 bases between. CDR3 length equals 15 residues. Germline CDR1 reads MNHEY; CDR2 reads SVGAGI. The CDR3 sequence: CASSKQDALNYGYTF. The CDR3 DNA reads TGTGCCAGCAGTAAGCAGGACGCCCTTAACTATGGCTACACCTTC.

The chain joins TRBV11-2 to TRBJ1-1; D remains ambiguous. The CDR3 length is 11 residues. The V gene's germline CDR1 is SGHAT and CDR2 FQNNGV. With 6 bases removed from V and 7 bases from J, the gap between germline ends came to 9 bases. In DNA, the CDR3 is TGTGCCAGCAGGCCAGACGGTGAAGCTTTCTTT. Its translation: CASRPDGEAFF. Supplemented by reference TRBV11-2 and TRBJ1-1, the full variable domain reads EAGVAQSPRYKIIEKRQSVAFWCNPISGHATLYWYQQILGQGPKLLIQFQNNGVVDDSQLPKDRFSAERLKGVDSTLKIQPAKLEDSAVYLCASRPDGEAFFGQGTRLTVV.

The chain carries TRBV19 and TRBJ2-7; D gene ambiguous. V was shortened by 5 bases and J by 1 base, with 12 bases between the two germline ends. Germline CDR1 is LNHDA and CDR2 is SQIVND (reference sequence). The CDR3 length is 14 residues. This CDR3 is CASSLQTESYEQYF. CDR3 DNA sequence: TGTGCCAGTAGTCTACAGACTGAGTCCTACGAGCAGTACTTC.

The chain joins TRBV5-1 to TRBJ1-1; perhaps TRBD1 as D (5 bases). CDR3 length equals 16 residues. The germline V gene has CDR1 SGHRS and CDR2 YFSETQ. The germline V and J ends were trimmed by 0 bases and 3 bases, with 15 bases remaining between them. CDR3: CASSLAPQGGDTEAFF. The CDR3 nucleotides read TGCGCCAGCAGCTTGGCCCCTCAGGGTGGGGACACTGAAGCTTTCTTT. The whole variable domain, filled in from reference TRBV5-1 and TRBJ1-1, reads KAGVTQTPRYLIKTRGQQVTLSCSPISGHRSVSWYQQTPGQGLQFLFEYFSETQRNKGNFPGRFSGRQFSNSRSEMNVSTLELGDSALYLCASSLAPQGGDTEAFFGQGTRLTVV.

The chain joins TRBV5-4 to TRBJ1-1; D perhaps matches TRBD1 (6 bases). V gave up 4 bases and J gave up 2 bases, with 12 bases separating them. This CDR3 comprises 14 residues. Germline CDR1 is SGHNT and CDR2 is YYREEE (reference sequence). The CDR3 DNA reads as TGTGCCAGCAGCCTACAGGGTACAAACACTGAAGCTTTCTTT. This codes for CASSLQGTNTEAFF.

The gene calls are TRBV4-3 and TRBJ1-1; possible D gene TRBD1, 6 bases. The V gene lost 2 bases and the J gene lost 2 bases, with 9 bases spanning the gap. The germline V gene encodes CDR1 LGHNA and CDR2 YSLEER. The CDR3 runs to 14 residues. The CDR3 loop reads CASSQTGFNTEAFF. The DNA for the CDR3 is TGCGCCAGCAGCCAAACAGGGTTCAACACTGAAGCTTTCTTT.

The chain has TRBV21-1 and TRBJ1-3; TRBD1, the D gene given by the table, was not confirmed from the DNA. TRBV21-1 is a pseudogene locus. The CDR3 sequence is 20 residues long. CDR3 coding DNA: TGTGCCAGCAGCAAAATAAATGGGAGAATGGACAGGTTCAAAAGAAACACCATATATTTT. Protein product: CASSKINGRMDRFKRNTIYF.

The chain carries TRBV6-5 and TRBJ2-7; 7 bases are shared with TRBD2. V shed 6 bases, J shed 3 bases, and the junction held 11 bases outside the gene matches. Germline V gives CDR1 MNHEY, CDR2 SVGAGI. The length of the CDR3 is 15 residues. The CDR3 reads CASSRRRGGIYEQYF. CDR3 sequence (DNA): TGTGCCAGCAGCCGGAGGAGGGGAGGGATCTACGAGCAGTACTTC.

This chain links TRBV28 with TRBJ1-6, with D unresolved. Per germline, CDR1 MDHEN and CDR2 SYDVKM. The CDR3 is 13 residues long. The ends were cut back, 5 bases at V and 11 bases at J, with 13 bases in the middle. In nucleotides, the CDR3 is TGTGCCAGCAGTCTGACGCAGAACCCACCCCTCCACTTT. Encoded protein: CASSLTQNPPLHF.

This chain joins TRBV6-2 or TRBV6-3 and TRBJ1-6, with TRBD1 identical over 7 bases. Germline-derived CDR1 and CDR2 are MNHEY and SVGEGT. The ends lost 2 bases at V and 10 bases at J; junction bases unmatched: 2. The CDR3 runs 13 residues. CDR3 nucleotides: TGTGCCAGCAGTTACACAGGGGACTCACCCCTCCACTTT. This translates into CASSYTGDSPLHF.

V usage is TRBV5-1 and J usage is TRBJ1-4, with 7 bases lining up with TRBD1. The CDR3 contains 15 residues. The J segment lost 5 bases and the V segment lost 4 bases, leaving 8 bases of the junction unmatched. Germline values: CDR1 SGHRS, CDR2 YFSETQ. CDR3 in amino acids: CASSILTGKNEKLFF. CDR3 coding DNA: TGCGCCAGCAGCATCCTGACAGGGAAGAATGAAAAACTGTTTTTT. The complete variable domain, with remaining parts taken from reference TRBV5-1 and TRBJ1-4, reads KAGVTQTPRYLIKTRGQQVTLSCSPISGHRSVSWYQQTPGQGLQFLFEYFSETQRNKGNFPGRFSGRQFSNSRSEMNVSTLELGDSALYLCASSILTGKNEKLFFGSGTQLSVL.

The V and J genes are TRBV14 and TRBJ1-2, with a weak D call TRBD1 (5 bases). The CDR3 loop spans 13 amino acids. Germline CDR1 SGHDN, CDR2 FVKESK. Trimming left V 0 bases short and J 6 bases short, with 8 bases between. CDR3 in amino acids: CASSQDLGDGYTF. For the CDR3, the DNA is TGTGCCAGCAGCCAAGATTTAGGGGATGGCTACACCTTC.

V and J are TRBV27 and TRBJ1-6; D is uncertain. V shed 6 bases and J shed 10 bases, with 19 bases lying between them. The germline gives CDR1 MNHEY, CDR2 SMNVEV (reference sequence). The CDR3 loop spans 15 amino acids. CDR3 bases: TGTGCCAGCAGACCAACAGTCGGATCGGGATCACCCCTCCACTTT. Its protein product is CASRPTVGSGSPLHF.

This chain joins TRBV4-2 and TRBJ1-4, with D unresolved. V shed 4 bases and J shed 0 bases, with 9 bases lying between them. CDR1 LGHNA and CDR2 YNFKEQ come from the germline V gene. The CDR3 extends over 15 amino acids. CDR3 amino acids: CASSRNSATNEKLFF. In DNA, the CDR3 is TGTGCCAGCAGCCGGAACTCAGCAACTAATGAAAAACTGTTTTTT.

This clone has only one observation. The chain has TRBV3-1 (or the pseudogene TRBV3-2) and TRBJ1-1; TRBD1 is a possible D gene (6 bases). Germline CDR1 LGHDT, CDR2 YNNKEL (reference sequence). The length of the CDR3 is 13 residues. The V and J ends lost 3 bases and 4 bases respectively, with 9 bases between them. As DNA, the CDR3 is TGTGCCAGCAGCCAGGGGGGGCCCACTGAAGCTTTCTTT. Protein: CASSQGGPTEAFF.

V usage is TRBV7-9 and J usage is TRBJ1-5; D unclear. Looked up from germline, CDR1 is SEHNR and CDR2 is FQNEAQ (reference sequence). V lost 3 bases and J 5 bases, leaving 5 bases between the germline ends. CDR3 length equals 12 residues. This CDR3 is CASSLRDQPQHF. Written as DNA, the CDR3 is TGTGCCAGCAGCTTGAGGGATCAGCCCCAGCATTTT.

Remarks on this clone: Other DNA sequences from this sample encode an identical CDR3 as well. The chain combines TRBV20-1 with TRBJ1-1; unclear D gene. Trimming cost V 2 bases and J 1 base, with 2 bases left between them. CDR1 is DFQATT and CDR2 is SNEGSKA in the germline V gene (reference sequence). This CDR3 region has 11 residues. The CDR3 nucleotides read TGCAGTGCTAGAAGGAACACTGAAGCTTTCTTT. Protein product: CSARRNTEAFF.

CDR3 sequence (DNA): TGTGCCAGCAGCTTAGATCTGGGAAGAGCTTTCTTT. It yields the protein CASSLDLGRAFF. The chain uses TRBV7-2 and TRBJ1-1, with unresolved D. Trimming removed 1 base from V and 10 bases from J, with 10 bases in between. Germline CDR1 SGHTA, CDR2 FQGNSA. This CDR3 has 12 amino acids.

V is TRBV5-1 and J is TRBJ2-7; D is uncertain. Trimming took 4 bases from V and 4 from J, leaving 12 bases between them. Germline V gene data show CDR1 as SGHRS and CDR2 as YFSETQ. The CDR3 length is 13 residues. The CDR3 protein is CASSLVMGYEQYF. The DNA for the CDR3 is TGCGCCAGCAGCCTGGTAATGGGGTACGAGCAGTACTTC.

The chain employs TRBV7-2 and TRBJ1-5, with a tentative D call TRBD1 (5 bases). V was trimmed by 5 bases and J by 1 base, leaving 9 bases between them. Germline V gene lookup returns CDR1 SGHTA and CDR2 FQGNSA. This CDR3 comprises 14 residues. The CDR3 loop is CASSPGRSNQPQHF. The CDR3 DNA reads as TGTGCCAGCAGCCCGGGACGGAGCAATCAGCCCCAGCATTTT. The whole variable domain, remainder taken from reference TRBV7-2 and TRBJ1-5, is GAGVSQSPSNKVTEKGKDVELRCDPISGHTALYWYRQSLGQGLEFLIYFQGNSAPDKSGLPSDRFSAERTGGSVSTLTIQRTQQEDSAVYLCASSPGRSNQPQHFGDGTRLSIL.

V gene TRBV12-3 or TRBV12-4 combines with J gene TRBJ2-1, with a tentative D call TRBD1 (6 bases). The CDR3 has 12 amino acids. Trimming cost V 5 bases and J 14 bases, with 16 bases left between them. The CDR3 coding sequence is TGTGCCAGCAGTACAGGGTTAACGTTGGAGTTCTTC. This codes for CASSTGLTLEFF.

The chain carries TRBV7-2 and TRBJ1-2; 7 positions agree with TRBD1. CDR1 and CDR2 (germline): SGHTA, FQGNSA. This CDR3 region has 14 residues. Losses at the gene ends were 5 bases for V and 2 bases for J; bases not matched to a gene: 5. The CDR3 sequence: CASSHPTGNYGYTF. For the CDR3, the DNA is TGTGCCAGCAGCCATCCGACAGGGAACTATGGCTACACCTTC.